The clone carrying this T cell receptor beta chain was observed a single time. Its antigen remains unknown. Both 60 Vbeta primers and 13 Jbeta primers went into the PCR. Authors' processing steps: In a later analysis, the count reached some 73 million unique TCR beta chains, with about 10 million shared. The repertoire was sequenced with immunoSEQ multiplex PCR; TCRdb's copy has only in-frame clones and lacks some. V and J calls and clone size follow that table, whereas D and trimming were derived from the DNA. Of about 19,000 clones listed, 84% are singletons. The data are from a study of cytomegalovirus exposure and HLA in healthy donors. Notes on the study in general: Several V segments, TRBV6-2 and TRBV6-3 among them, could not be told apart and were dropped. TCR beta V- and J-gene trimming was later associated with a missense DCLRE1C variant.

This CDR3 region has 16 residues. Germline CDR1 reads SGHDN; CDR2 reads FVKESK. V dropped 2 bases and J dropped 6; count of bases not matched to a gene: 9. The specimen sequenced was PBMCs. The clonotype was recovered from a human donor in good health. This chain links TRBV14 with TRBJ2-3; 9 positions match TRBD1. CDR3 sequence (DNA): TGTGCCAGCAGCCAAAAGTTAGGACAGGGGACGGATACGCAGTATTTT. Translated: CASSQKLGQGTDTQYF.